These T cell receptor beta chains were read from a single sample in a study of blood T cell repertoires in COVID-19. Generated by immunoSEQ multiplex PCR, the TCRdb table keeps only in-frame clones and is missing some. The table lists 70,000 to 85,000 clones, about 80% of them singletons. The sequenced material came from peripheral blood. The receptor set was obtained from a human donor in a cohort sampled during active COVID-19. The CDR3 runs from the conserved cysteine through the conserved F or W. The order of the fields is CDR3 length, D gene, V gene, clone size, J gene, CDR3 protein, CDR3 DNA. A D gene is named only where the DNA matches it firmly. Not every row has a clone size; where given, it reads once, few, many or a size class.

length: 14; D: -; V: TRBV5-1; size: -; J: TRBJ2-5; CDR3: CASSWSGRQETQYF; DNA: TGCGCCAGCAGTTGGAGTGGCAGACAAGAGACCCAGTACTTC
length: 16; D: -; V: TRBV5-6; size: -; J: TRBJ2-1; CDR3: CASSRQKGAFYNEQFF; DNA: TGTGCCAGCAGCCGTCAAAAGGGAGCATTCTACAATGAGCAGTTCTTC
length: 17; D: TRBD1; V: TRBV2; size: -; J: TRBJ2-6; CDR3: CASTGTGGSSGANVLTF; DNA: TGTGCCAGCACCGGGACAGGGGGAAGCTCTGGGGCCAACGTCCTGACTTTC
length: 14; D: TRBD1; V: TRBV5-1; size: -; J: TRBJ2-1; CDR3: CASSAVNRGNEQFF; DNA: TGCGCCAGCAGCGCCGTAAACAGGGGCAATGAGCAGTTCTTC
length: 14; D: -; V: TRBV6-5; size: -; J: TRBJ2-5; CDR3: CASSYWASRETQYF; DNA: TGTGCCAGCAGTTACTGGGCTAGCAGGGAGACCCAGTACTTC
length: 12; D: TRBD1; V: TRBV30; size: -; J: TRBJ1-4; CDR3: CAWRAGGRQLFF; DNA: TGTGCCTGGAGGGCAGGGGGCCGACAACTGTTTTTT
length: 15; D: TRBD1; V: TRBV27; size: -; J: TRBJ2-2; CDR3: CASSRGQVNTGELFF; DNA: TGTGCCAGCAGTAGGGGACAGGTGAACACCGGGGAGCTGTTTTTT
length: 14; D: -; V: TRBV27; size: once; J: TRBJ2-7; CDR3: CASSLGRGSYEQYF; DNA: TGTGCCAGCAGTTTAGGCAGGGGTTCGTACGAGCAGTACTTC
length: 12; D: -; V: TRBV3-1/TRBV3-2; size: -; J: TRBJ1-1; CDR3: CASSPEGSRAFF; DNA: TGTGCCAGCAGCCCTGAGGGATCCCGGGCTTTCTTT
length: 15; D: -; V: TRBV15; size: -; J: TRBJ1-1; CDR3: CATSRDPGSWTEAFF; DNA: TGTGCCACCAGCAGAGATCCGGGGTCCTGGACTGAAGCTTTCTTT
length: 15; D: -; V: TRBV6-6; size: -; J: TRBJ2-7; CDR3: CASSYPGARSYEQYF; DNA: TGTGCCAGCAGTTATCCAGGGGCAAGGTCCTACGAGCAGTACTTC
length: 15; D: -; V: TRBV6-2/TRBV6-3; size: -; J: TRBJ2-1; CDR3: CASSSPGQSYNEQFF; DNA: TGTGCCAGCAGTTCGCCGGGACAATCCTACAATGAGCAGTTCTTC
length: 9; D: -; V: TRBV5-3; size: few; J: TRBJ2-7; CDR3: CAISYQQYF; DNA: TGTGCCATCTCCTACCAGCAGTACTTC
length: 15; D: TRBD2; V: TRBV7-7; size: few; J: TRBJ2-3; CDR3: CASSIAGGSTDTQYF; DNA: TGTGCCAGCAGCATAGCGGGAGGTAGCACAGATACGCAGTATTTT
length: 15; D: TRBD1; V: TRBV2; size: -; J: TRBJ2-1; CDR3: CASSERDRVFNEQFF; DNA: TGTGCCAGCAGTGAAAGGGACAGGGTTTTCAATGAGCAGTTCTTC
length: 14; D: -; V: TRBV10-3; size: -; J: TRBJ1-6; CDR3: CAISESIGNSPLHF; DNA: TGTGCCATCAGTGAGTCGATCGGGAATTCACCCCTCCACTTT
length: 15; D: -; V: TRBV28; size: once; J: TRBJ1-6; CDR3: CASSPDRRVNSPLHF; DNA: TGTGCCAGCAGTCCCGACCGGCGGGTCAATTCACCCCTCCACTTT
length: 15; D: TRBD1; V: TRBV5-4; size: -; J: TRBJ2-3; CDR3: CASSWGQGFTDTQYF; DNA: TGTGCCAGCAGCTGGGGACAGGGGTTCACAGATACGCAGTATTTT
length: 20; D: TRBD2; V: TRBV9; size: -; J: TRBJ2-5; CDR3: CASSSGQRGPLPEEQETQYF; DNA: TGTGCCAGCAGCTCCGGGCAGCGGGGGCCGCTACCGGAGGAACAAGAGACCCAGTACTTC
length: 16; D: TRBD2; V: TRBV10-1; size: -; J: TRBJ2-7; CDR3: CASTPGLAEPSYEQYF; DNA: TGCGCCAGCACCCCGGGACTAGCGGAACCCTCCTACGAGCAGTACTTC
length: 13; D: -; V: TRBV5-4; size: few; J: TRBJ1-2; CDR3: CASSPVGPYGYTF; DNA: TGTGCCAGCAGCCCCGTGGGGCCCTATGGCTACACCTTC
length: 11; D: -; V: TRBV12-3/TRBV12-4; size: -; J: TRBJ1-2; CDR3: CASSPGYGYTF; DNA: TGTGCCAGCAGCCCGGGGTATGGCTACACCTTC
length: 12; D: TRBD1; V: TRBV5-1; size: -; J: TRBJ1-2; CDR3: CASSFRDSLYTF; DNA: TGCGCCAGCAGCTTCCGGGACAGCCTCTACACCTTC
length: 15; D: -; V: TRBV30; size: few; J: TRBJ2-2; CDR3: CAWSVLKRNTGELFF; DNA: TGTGCCTGGAGTGTACTGAAAAGGAACACCGGGGAGCTGTTTTTT
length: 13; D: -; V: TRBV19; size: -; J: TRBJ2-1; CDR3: CASNLVGGNEQFF; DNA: TGTGCCAGTAATTTGGTTGGGGGGAATGAGCAGTTCTTC
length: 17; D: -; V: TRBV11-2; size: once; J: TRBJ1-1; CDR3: CASSSVGLRRMNTEAFF; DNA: TGTGCCAGCAGCTCCGTGGGACTAAGAAGAATGAACACTGAAGCTTTCTTT
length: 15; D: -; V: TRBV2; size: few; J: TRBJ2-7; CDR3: CASKGVGGDYYEQYF; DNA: TGTGCCAGCAAGGGAGTTGGCGGGGATTACTACGAGCAGTACTTC
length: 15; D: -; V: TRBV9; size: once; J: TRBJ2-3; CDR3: CASRPPGTSTDTQYF; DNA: TGTGCCAGCAGACCCCCCGGGACTAGCACAGATACGCAGTATTTT
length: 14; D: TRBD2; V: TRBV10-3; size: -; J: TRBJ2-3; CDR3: CAISTSGATDTQYF; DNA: TGTGCCATCAGCACTAGCGGGGCTACAGATACGCAGTATTTT
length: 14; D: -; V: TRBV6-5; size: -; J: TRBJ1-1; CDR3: CASRAWGGNTEAFF; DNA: TGTGCCAGCAGAGCCTGGGGGGGGAACACTGAAGCTTTCTTT
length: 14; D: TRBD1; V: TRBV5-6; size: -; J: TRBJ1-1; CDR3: CASSLFRGHTEAFF; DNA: TGTGCCAGCAGCTTGTTCAGGGGGCACACTGAAGCTTTCTTT
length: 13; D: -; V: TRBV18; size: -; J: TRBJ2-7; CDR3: CASAASRGGEQYF; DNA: TGTGCCAGCGCGGCCAGCAGGGGCGGAGAGCAGTACTTC
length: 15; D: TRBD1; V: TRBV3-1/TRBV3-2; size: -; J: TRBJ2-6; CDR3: CASSQRGPGANVLTF; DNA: TGTGCCAGCAGCCAGAGGGGGCCTGGGGCCAACGTCCTGACTTTC
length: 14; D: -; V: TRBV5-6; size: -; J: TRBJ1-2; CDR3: CASSLDGVGYGYTF; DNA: TGTGCCAGCAGCTTGGACGGCGTCGGGTATGGCTACACCTTC
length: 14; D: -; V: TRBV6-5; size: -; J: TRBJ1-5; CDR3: CASSLQGRDQPQHF; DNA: TGTGCCAGCAGTCTACAGGGAAGGGATCAGCCCCAGCATTTT
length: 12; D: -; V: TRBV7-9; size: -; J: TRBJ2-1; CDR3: CASSFPDNEQFF; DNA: TGTGCCAGCAGCTTCCCCGACAATGAGCAGTTCTTC
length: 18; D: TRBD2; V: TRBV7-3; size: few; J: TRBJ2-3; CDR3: CASSLIHLAGGGTDTQYF; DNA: TGTGCCAGCAGCCTTATCCACCTAGCGGGGGGTGGCACAGATACGCAGTATTTT
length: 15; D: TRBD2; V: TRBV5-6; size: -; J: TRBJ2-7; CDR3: CASSRGTSGSHEQYF; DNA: TGTGCCAGCAGCAGGGGGACTAGCGGGAGCCACGAGCAGTACTTC
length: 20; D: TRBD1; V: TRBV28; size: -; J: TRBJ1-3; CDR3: CASSSSFFDFTGGSGNTIYF; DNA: TGTGCCAGCAGTTCCTCGTTTTTTGACTTTACAGGGGGCTCTGGAAACACCATATATTTT
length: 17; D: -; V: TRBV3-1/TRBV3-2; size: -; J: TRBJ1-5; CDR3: CASSQEEGRHLNQPQHF; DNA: TGTGCCAGCAGCCAAGAAGAGGGTAGACACCTCAATCAGCCCCAGCATTTT
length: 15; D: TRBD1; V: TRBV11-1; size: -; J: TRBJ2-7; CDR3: CASSLRWTGVGEQYF; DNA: TGTGCCAGCAGCTTAAGATGGACAGGGGTTGGCGAGCAGTACTTC
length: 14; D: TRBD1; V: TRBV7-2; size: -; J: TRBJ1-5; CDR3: CASSPGQAYQPQHF; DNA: TGTGCCAGCAGCCCCGGACAGGCATATCAGCCCCAGCATTTT
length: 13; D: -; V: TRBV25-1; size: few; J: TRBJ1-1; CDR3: CASSAGQNTEAFF; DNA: TGTGCCAGCAGTGCGGGACAGAACACTGAAGCTTTCTTT
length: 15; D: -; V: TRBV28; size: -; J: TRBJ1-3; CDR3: CASSLSVGGGNTIYF; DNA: TGTGCCAGCAGTTTAAGTGTGGGAGGTGGAAACACCATATATTTT
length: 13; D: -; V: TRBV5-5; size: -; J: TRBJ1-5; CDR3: CASSPDSYQPQHF; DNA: TGTGCCAGCAGCCCGGACAGCTATCAGCCCCAGCATTTT
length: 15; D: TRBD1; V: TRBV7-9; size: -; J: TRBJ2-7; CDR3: CASSDYRDRTYEQYF; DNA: TGTGCCAGCAGCGACTACCGGGACAGGACGTACGAGCAGTACTTC
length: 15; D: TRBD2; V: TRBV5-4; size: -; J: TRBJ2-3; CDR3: CASSLRRGGTDTQYF; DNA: TGTGCCAGCAGCTTGAGGCGGGGGGGTACAGATACGCAGTATTTT
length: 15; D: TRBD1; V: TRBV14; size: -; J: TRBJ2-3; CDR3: CASSLGQVPTDTQYF; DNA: TGTGCCAGCAGCCTCGGACAGGTGCCCACAGATACGCAGTATTTT
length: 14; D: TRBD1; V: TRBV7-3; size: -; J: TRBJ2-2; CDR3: CASSHGTATGELFF; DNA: TGTGCCAGCAGCCATGGGACAGCCACCGGGGAGCTGTTTTTT
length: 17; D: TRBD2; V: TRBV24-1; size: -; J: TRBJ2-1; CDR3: CATSGLAGGQSYNEQFF; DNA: TGTGCCACCAGTGGACTAGCGGGGGGGCAGTCCTACAATGAGCAGTTCTTC
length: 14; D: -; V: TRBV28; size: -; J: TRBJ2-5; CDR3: CASSSVEGRETQYF; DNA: TGTGCCAGCAGTTCAGTCGAGGGAAGAGAGACCCAGTACTTC
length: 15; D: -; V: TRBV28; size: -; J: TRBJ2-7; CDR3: CASSPPGGRRNEQYF; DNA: TGTGCCAGCAGCCCCCCGGGGGGCCGAAGGAACGAGCAGTACTTC
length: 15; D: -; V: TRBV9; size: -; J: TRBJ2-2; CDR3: CASSVIGGNTGELFF; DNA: TGTGCCAGCAGCGTAATCGGGGGGAACACCGGGGAGCTGTTTTTT
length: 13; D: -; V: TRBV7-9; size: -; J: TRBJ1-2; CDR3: CASSLGSSYGYTF; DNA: TGTGCCAGCAGCTTAGGGTCTAGCTATGGCTACACCTTC